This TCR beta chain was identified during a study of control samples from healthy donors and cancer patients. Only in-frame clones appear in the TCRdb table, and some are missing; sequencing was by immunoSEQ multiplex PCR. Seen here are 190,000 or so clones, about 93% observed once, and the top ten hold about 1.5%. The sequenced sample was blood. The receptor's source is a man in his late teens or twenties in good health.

CDR3 amino acids: CASLSGASLGTGELFF. CDR3 coding DNA: TGCGCCAGCCTCTCGGGCGCTTCTTTAGGGACCGGGGAGCTGTTTTTT. This sequence joins TRBV5-1 and TRBJ2-2; no reliable D call. Looked up from germline, CDR1 is SGHRS and CDR2 is YFSETQ. The CDR3 spans 16 residues. Trimming removed 7 bases from V and 5 bases from J, with 21 bases in between.